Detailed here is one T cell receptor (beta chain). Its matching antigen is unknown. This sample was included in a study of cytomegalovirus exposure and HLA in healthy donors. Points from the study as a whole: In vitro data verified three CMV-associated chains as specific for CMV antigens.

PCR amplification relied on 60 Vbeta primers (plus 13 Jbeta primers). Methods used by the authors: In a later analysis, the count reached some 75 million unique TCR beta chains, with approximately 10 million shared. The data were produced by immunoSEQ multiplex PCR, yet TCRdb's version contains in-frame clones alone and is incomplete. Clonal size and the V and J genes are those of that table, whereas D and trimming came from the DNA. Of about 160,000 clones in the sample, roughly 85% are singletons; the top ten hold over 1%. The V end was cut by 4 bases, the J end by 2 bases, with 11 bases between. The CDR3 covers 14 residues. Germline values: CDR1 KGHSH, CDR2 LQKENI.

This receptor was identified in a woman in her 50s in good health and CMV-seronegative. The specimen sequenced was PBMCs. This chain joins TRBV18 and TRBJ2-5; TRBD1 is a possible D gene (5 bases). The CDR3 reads CASSLFDRQETQYF. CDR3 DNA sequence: TGTGCCAGCTCACTCTTCGACAGACAAGAGACCCAGTACTTC.